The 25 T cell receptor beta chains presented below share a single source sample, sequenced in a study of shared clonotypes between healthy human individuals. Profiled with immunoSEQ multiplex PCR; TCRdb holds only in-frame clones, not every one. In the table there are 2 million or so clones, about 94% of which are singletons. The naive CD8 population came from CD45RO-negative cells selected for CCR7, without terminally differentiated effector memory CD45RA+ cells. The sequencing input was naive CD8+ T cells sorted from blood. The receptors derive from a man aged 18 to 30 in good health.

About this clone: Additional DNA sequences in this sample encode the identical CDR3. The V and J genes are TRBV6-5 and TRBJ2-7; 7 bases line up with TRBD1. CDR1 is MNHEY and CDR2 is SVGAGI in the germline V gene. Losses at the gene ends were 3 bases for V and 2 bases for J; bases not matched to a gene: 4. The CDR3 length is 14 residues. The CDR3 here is CASSYSGTAYEQYF. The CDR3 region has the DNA TGTGCCAGCAGTTATTCCGGGACAGCCTACGAGCAGTACTTC.

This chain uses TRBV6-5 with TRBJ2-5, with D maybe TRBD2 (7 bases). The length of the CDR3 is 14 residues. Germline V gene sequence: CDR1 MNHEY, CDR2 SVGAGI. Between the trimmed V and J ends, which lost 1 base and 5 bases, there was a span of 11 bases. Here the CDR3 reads CASSYLGGGETQYF. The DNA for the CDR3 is TGTGCCAGCAGTTACTTAGGGGGGGGTGAGACCCAGTACTTC.

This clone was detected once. CDR3 in amino acids: CASSQAPGTPGYGYTF. The DNA for the CDR3 is TGCGCCAGCAGCCAAGCCCCGGGCACACCTGGCTATGGCTACACCTTC. V is TRBV4-1 and J is TRBJ1-2; D gene uncertain. This CDR3 region has 16 residues. Germline V lookup: CDR1 MGHRA, CDR2 YSYEKL. Trimming took 1 base from V and 4 from J, leaving 16 bases between them.

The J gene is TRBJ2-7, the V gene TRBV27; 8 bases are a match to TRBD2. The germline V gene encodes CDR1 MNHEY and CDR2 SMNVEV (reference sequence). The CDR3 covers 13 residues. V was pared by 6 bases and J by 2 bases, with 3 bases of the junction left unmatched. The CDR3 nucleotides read TGTGCCAGCAGGGCGGGGGGCACCTACGAGCAGTACTTC. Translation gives CASRAGGTYEQYF.

This chain's CDR3 is CASSVSGLTGTGELFF. The CDR3, as DNA: TGTGCCAGCAGCGTATCGGGACTGACTGGGACCGGGGAGCTGTTTTTT. This sequence joins TRBV9 and TRBJ2-2, with D possibly being TRBD2 (6 bases). The CDR3 loop spans 16 amino acids. Deletions cut 1 base from V and 5 bases from J, with 15 bases between. Germline-derived CDR1 and CDR2 are SGDLS and YYNGEE.

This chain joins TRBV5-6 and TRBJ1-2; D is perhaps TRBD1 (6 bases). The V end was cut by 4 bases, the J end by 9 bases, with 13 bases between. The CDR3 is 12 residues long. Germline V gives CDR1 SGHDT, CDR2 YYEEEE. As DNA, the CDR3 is TGTGCCAGCAGCCCCGCGACAGGTAGCTACACCTTC. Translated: CASSPATGSYTF.

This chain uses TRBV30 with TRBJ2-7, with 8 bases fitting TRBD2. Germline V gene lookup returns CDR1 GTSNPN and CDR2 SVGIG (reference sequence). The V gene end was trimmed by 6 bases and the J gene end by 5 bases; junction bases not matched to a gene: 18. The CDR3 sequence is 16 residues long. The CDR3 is CACPLRGGNSKDEQYF. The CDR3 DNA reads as TGTGCCTGCCCCCTACGCGGGGGGAACAGCAAGGACGAGCAGTACTTC.

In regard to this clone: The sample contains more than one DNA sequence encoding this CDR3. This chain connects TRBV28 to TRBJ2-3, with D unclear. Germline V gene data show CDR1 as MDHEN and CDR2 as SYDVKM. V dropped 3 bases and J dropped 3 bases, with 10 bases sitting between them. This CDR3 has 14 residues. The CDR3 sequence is CASSFSGRTDTQYF. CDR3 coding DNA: TGTGCCAGCAGTTTTAGTGGAAGAACAGATACGCAGTATTTT. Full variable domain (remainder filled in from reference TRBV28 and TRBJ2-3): DVKVTQSSRYLVKRTGEKVFLECVQDMDHENMFWYRQDPGLGLRLIYFSYDVKMKEKGDIPEGYSVSREKKERFSLILESASTNQTSMYLCASSFSGRTDTQYFGPGTRLTVL.

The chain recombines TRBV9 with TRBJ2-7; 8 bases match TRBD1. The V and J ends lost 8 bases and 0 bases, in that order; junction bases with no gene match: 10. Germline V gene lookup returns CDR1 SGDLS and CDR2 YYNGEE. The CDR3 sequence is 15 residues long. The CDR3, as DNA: TGTGCCAGTAGTCCCGGGACAGGTGCCTCCTACGAGCAGTACTTC. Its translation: CASSPGTGASYEQYF. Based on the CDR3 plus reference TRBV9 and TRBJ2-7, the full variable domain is DSGVTQTPKHLITATGQRVTLRCSPRSGDLSVYWYQQSLDQGLQFLIQYYNGEERAKGNILERFSAQQFPDLHSELNLSSLELGDSALYFCASSPGTGASYEQYFGPGTRLTVT.

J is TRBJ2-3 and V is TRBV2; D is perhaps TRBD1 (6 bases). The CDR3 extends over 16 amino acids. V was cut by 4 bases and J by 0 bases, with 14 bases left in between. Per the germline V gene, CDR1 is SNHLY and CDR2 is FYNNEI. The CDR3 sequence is CASSGRGFFSTDTQYF. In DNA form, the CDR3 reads TGTGCCAGCAGTGGTAGGGGGTTTTTTAGCACAGATACGCAGTATTTT.

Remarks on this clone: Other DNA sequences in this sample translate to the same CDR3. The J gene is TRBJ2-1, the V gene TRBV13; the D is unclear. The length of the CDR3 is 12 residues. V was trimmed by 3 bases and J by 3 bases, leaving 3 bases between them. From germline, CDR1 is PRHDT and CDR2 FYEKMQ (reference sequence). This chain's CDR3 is CASSFGYNEQFF. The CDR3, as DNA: TGTGCCAGCAGCTTTGGCTACAATGAGCAGTTCTTC.

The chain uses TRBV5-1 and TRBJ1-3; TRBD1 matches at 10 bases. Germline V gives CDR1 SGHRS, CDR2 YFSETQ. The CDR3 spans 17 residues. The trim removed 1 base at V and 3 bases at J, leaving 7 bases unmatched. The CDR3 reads CASSLPPGQGIGNTIYF. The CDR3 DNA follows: TGCGCCAGCAGCTTGCCACCGGGACAGGGGATTGGAAACACCATATATTTT.

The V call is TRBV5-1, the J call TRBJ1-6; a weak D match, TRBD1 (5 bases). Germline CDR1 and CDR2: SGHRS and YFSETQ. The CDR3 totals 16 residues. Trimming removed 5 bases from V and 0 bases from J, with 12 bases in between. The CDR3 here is CASRGQDFSYNSPLHF. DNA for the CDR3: TGCGCCAGCAGGGGGCAGGACTTCTCCTATAATTCACCCCTCCACTTT.

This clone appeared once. CDR3 in DNA: TGTGCCAGTTTAGGGACGAGTCCCCAAGCTTTCTTT. Translating gives CASLGTSPQAFF. V is TRBV19 and J is TRBJ1-1; D perhaps matches TRBD1 (5 bases). From germline, CDR1 is LNHDA and CDR2 SQIVND (reference sequence). Trimming removed 8 bases from V and 9 bases from J, with 16 bases in between. The CDR3 runs to 12 residues.

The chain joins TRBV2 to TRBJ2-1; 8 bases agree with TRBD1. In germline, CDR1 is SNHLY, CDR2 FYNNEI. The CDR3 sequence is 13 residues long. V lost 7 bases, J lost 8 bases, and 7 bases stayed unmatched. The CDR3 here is CASKTGDVDEQFF. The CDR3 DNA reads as TGTGCCAGCAAGACAGGGGATGTGGATGAGCAGTTCTTC.

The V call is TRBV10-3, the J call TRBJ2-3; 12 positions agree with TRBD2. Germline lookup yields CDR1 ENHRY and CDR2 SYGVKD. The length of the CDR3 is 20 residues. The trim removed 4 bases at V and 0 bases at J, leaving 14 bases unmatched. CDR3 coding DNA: TGTGCCATCAGTGGTCCCCTACTAGCGGGGGGTCTCTCTAGCACAGATACGCAGTATTTT. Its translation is CAISGPLLAGGLSSTDTQYF.

The CDR3 coding sequence is TGTGCCAGCAGCTTAGGACAGGGACTCCCATCTGCCACAGATACGCAGTATTTT. Translated, it gives CASSLGQGLPSATDTQYF. The rearrangement links TRBV7-9 to TRBJ2-3, with D perhaps matching TRBD1 (7 bases). Germline values: CDR1 SEHNR, CDR2 FQNEAQ (reference sequence). CDR3 length equals 18 residues. V was pared by 1 base and J by 2 bases, with 19 bases between.

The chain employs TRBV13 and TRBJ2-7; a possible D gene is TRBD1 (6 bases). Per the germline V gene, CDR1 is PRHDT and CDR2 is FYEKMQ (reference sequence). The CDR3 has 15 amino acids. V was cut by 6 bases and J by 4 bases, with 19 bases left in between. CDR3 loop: CASRSTGDSLYEQYF. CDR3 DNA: TGTGCCAGCAGATCGACAGGAGACAGTCTGTACGAGCAGTACTTC.

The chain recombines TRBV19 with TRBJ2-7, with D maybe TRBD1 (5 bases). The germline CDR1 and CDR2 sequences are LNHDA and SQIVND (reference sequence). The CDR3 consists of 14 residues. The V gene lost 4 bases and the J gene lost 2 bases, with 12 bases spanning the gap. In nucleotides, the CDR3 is TGTGCCAGTAGTAGGGGCGATTCCCCCTACGAGCAGTACTTC. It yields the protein CASSRGDSPYEQYF.

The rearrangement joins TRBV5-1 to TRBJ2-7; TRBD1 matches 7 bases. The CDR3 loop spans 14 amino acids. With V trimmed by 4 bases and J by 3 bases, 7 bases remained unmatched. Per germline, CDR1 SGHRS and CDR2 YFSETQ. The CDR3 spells CASSGRQGNYEQYF. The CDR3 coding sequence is TGCGCCAGCAGCGGACGACAGGGAAACTACGAGCAGTACTTC.

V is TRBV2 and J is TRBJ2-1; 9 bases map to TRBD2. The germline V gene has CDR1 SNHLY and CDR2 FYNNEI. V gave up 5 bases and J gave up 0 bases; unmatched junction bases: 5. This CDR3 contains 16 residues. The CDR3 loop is CASSHGLASSYNEQFF. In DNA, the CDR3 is TGTGCCAGCAGTCATGGACTAGCGAGCTCCTACAATGAGCAGTTCTTC.

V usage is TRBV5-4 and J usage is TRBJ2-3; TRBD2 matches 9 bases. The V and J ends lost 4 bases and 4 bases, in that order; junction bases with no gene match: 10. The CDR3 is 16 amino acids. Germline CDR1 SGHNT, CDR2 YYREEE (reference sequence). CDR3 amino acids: CASSLPPGLAPDTQYF. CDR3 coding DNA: TGTGCCAGCAGCCTACCCCCGGGACTAGCTCCAGATACGCAGTATTTT. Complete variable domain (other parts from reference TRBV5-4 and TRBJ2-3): ETGVTQSPTHLIKTRGQQVTLRCSSQSGHNTVSWYQQALGQGPQFIFQYYREEENGRGNFPPRFSGLQFPNYSSELNVNALELDDSALYLCASSLPPGLAPDTQYFGPGTRLTVL.

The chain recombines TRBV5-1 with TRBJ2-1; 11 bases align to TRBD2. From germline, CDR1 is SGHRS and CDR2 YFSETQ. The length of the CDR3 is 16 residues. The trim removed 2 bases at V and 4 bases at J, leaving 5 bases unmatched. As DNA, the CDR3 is TGCGCCAGCAGCTTTACTAGCGGGGGATTATACAATGAGCAGTTCTTC. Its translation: CASSFTSGGLYNEQFF.

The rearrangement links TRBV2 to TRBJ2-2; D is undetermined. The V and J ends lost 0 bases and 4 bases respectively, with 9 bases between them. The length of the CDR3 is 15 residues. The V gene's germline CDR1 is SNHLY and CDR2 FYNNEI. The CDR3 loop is CASSEALYSTGELFF. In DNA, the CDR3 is TGTGCCAGCAGTGAAGCATTATACAGCACCGGGGAGCTGTTTTTT.

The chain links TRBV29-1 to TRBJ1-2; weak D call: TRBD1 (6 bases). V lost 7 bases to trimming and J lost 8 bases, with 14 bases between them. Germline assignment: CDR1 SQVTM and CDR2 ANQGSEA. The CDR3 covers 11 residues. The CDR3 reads CSAAAGEGYTF. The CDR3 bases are TGCAGCGCTGCGGCAGGGGAAGGCTACACCTTC.